This T cell receptor (beta chain) was obtained from a study of T-cell memory formation after mild COVID-19. TCRdb called the 5' RACE reads again in MiXCR, with one record for every CDR3 protein. The sample yields a few hundred thousand distinct CDR3 sequences, under 20% seen once. Trimming removed 1 base from V and 5 bases from J; junction bases left unmatched: 7. The CDR3 runs to 16 residues. Germline CDR1 and CDR2: SGDLS and YYNGEE. This clonotype was obtained from a man younger than 35 who had mild COVID-19 (a few samples of this study predate the infection). Cell type and time point are not known. The sample was PBMCs or a T cell subset sorted from them (not recorded which). The rearrangement uses TRBV9 and TRBJ2-5, with TRBD2 matching 11 bases. CDR3 in DNA: TGTGCCAGCAGCGTAACTAGCGGGGGATGGGGGGAGACCCAGTACTTC. Translating gives CASSVTSGGWGETQYF.